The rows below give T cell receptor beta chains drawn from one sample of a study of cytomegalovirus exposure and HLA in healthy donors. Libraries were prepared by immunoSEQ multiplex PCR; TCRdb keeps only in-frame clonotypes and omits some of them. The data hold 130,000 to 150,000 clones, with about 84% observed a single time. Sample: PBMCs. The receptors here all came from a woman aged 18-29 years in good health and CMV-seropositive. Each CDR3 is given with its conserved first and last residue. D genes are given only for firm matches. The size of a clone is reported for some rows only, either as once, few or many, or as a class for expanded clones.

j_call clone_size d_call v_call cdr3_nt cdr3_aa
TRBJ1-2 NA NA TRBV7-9 TGTGCCAGCAGCTTAGGCCGGGGGGATAATGGCTACACCTTC CASSLGRGDNGYTF
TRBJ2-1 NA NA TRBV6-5 TGTGCCAGCAGTTACCTCAATGAGCAGTTCTTC CASSYLNEQFF
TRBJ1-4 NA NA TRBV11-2 TGTGCCAGCAGCCCAACCGGGGGACGGTATGAAAAACTGTTTTTT CASSPTGGRYEKLFF
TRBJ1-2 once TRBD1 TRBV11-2 TGTGCCAGCAGCTTAGGGACAGGGTTTTACTATGGCTACACCTTC CASSLGTGFYYGYTF
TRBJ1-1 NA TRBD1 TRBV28 TGTGCCAGCAGTACAAGGACAGGGCGAGCTGAAGCTTTCTTT CASSTRTGRAEAFF
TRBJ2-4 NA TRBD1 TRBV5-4 TGTGCCAGCAGCACCAGGACAGGGGGAGCCAAAAACATTCAGTACTTC CASSTRTGGAKNIQYF
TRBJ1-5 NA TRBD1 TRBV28 TGTGCCAGCAGTTATACAGGGGTGGGTCAGCCCCAGCATTTT CASSYTGVGQPQHF
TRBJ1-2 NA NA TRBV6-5 TGTGCCAGCAGTTACTCAATTCAGGGAAGTAACTATGGCTACACCTTC CASSYSIQGSNYGYTF
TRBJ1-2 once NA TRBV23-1 TGCGCCAGCAGTCACCCTCCTACAGGATATGGCTACACCTTC CASSHPPTGYGYTF
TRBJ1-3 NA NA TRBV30 TGTGCCTGGAATAGTTTGTCTGGAAACACCATATATTTT CAWNSLSGNTIYF
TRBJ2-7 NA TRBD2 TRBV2 TGTGCCAGCAGTAGACTAGCGGGGACCTCCTACGAGCAGTACTTC CASSRLAGTSYEQYF
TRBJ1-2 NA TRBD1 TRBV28 TGTGCCAGCAGTCCTGCCGGGACAGGGGGCTTGGGAGGCTACACCTTC CASSPAGTGGLGGYTF
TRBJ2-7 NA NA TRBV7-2 TGTGCCAGCAGCCTGAACCCCGGACAGCGCTACGAGCAGTACTTC CASSLNPGQRYEQYF
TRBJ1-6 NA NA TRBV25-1 TGTGCCAGCAGTGAATGGGCAGGCCTGAATTCACCCCTCCACTTT CASSEWAGLNSPLHF
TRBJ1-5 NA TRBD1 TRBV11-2 TGTGCCAGCAGCAAAGACAGGGTTCAGCCCCAGCATTTT CASSKDRVQPQHF
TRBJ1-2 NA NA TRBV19 TGTGCCAGTAGTATATCCAGGGGCGGCGGCTACACCTTC CASSISRGGGYTF
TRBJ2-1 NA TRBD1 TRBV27 TGTGCCAGCAGCCTAGGGACAGGGGGATACAATGAGCAGTTCTTC CASSLGTGGYNEQFF
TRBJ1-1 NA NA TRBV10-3 TGTGCCATCAGCAAGACAGAAAACACTGAAGCTTTCTTT CAISKTENTEAFF
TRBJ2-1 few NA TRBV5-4 TGTGCCAGCAGCTTGGCCGGGGGACGGGGGTATGAGCAGTTCTTC CASSLAGGRGYEQFF
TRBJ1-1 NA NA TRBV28 TGTGCCAGCAGGAGGGATGAAAACACTGAAGCTTTCTTT CASRRDENTEAFF
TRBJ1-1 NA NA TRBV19 TGTGCCAGTAGTATCCTACAGGGTAAAGCTTTCTTT CASSILQGKAFF
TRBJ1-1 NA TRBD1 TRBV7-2 TGTGCCAGCAGCCCGTGGACAGGCGGCACTGAAGCTTTCTTT CASSPWTGGTEAFF
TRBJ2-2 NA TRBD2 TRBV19 TGTGCCAGTAGTTTTTACAGCGGGGGCGGCACCGGGGAGCTGTTTTTT CASSFYSGGGTGELFF
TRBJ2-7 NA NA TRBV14 TGTGCCAGCAGCCCCGGGACACGGACGTACGAGCAGTACTTC CASSPGTRTYEQYF
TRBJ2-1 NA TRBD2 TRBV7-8 TGTGCCAGCAGCTTCGGCGGGGGGTTATACAATGAGCAGTTCTTC CASSFGGGLYNEQFF
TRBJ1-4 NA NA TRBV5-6 TGTGCCAGCAGCTTGGAACGTGGGGCTGGGGAAAAACTGTTTTTT CASSLERGAGEKLFF
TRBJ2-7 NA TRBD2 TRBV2 TGTGCCAGCAGTGAACAGGGACTAGAGACCTACGAGCAGTACTTC CASSEQGLETYEQYF
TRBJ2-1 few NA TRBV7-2 TGTGCCAGCAGCTTGCTGCAGGCCCAGCAGTTCTTC CASSLLQAQQFF
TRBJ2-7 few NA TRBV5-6 TGTGCCAGCAGCTTGGCCGGCAGGGGATCCTACGAGCAGTACTTC CASSLAGRGSYEQYF
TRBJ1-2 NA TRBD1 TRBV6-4 TGTGCCAGCAGTGTGACAGGGGGCGCGTCTGGCTACACCTTC CASSVTGGASGYTF